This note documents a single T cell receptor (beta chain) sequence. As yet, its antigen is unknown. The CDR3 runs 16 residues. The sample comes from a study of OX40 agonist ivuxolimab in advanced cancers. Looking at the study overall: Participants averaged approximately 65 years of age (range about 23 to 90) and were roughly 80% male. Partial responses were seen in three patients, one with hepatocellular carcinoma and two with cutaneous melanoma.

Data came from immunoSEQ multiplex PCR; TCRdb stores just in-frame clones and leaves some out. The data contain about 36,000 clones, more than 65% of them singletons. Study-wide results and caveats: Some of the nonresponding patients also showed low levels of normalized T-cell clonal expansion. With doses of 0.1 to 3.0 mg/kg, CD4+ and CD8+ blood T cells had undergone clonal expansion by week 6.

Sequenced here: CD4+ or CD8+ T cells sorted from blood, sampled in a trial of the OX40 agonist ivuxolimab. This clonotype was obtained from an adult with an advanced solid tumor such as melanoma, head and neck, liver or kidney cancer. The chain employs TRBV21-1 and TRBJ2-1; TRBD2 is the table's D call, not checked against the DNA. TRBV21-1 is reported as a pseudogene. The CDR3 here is CASSKKSGSSYNEQFF. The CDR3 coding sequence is TGTGCCAGCAGCAAAAAAAGCGGGAGCTCCTACAATGAGCAGTTCTTC.